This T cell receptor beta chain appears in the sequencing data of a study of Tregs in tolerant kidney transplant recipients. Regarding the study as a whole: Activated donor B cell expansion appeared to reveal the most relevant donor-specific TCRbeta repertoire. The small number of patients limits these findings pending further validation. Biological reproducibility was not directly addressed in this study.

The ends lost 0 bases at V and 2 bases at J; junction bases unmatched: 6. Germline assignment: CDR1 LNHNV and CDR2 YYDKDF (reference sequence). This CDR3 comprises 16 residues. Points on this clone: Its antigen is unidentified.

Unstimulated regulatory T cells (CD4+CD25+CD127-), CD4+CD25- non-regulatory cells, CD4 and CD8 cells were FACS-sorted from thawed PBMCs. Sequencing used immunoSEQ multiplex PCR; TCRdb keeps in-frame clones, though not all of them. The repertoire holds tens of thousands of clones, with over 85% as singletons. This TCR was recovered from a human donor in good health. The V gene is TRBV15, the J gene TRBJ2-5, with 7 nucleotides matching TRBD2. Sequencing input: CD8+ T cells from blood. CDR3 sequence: CATSRDPLAVQETQYF. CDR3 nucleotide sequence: TGTGCCACCAGCAGAGATCCGCTAGCGGTTCAAGAGACCCAGTACTTC.